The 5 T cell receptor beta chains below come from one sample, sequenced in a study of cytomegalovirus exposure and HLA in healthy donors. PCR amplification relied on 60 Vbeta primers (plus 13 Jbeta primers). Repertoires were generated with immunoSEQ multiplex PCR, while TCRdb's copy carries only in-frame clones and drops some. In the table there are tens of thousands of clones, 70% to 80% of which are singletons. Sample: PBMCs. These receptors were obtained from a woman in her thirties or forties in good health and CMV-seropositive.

Here the CDR3 DNA reads TGTGCCATCAGTGAGTCGGACAGGTACAATGAGCAGTTCTTC. It codes for CAISESDRYNEQFF. The J gene is TRBJ2-1, the V gene TRBV10-3, with 7 bases fitting TRBD1. Germline lookup yields CDR1 ENHRY and CDR2 SYGVKD. The CDR3 runs to 14 residues. Trimming took 0 bases from V and 4 from J; bases not matched to a gene: 0.

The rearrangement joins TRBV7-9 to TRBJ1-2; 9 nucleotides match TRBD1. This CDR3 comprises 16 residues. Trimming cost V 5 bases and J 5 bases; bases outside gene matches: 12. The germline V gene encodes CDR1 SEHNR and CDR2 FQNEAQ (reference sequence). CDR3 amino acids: CASSHQLTGGGYGYTF. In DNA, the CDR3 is TGTGCCAGCAGCCATCAACTCACAGGGGGCGGGTATGGCTACACCTTC.

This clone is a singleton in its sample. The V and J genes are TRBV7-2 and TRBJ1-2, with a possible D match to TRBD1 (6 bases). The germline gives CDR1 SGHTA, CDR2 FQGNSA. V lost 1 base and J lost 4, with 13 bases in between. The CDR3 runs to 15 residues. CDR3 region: CASSLEGGGGYGYTF. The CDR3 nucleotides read TGTGCCAGCAGCTTAGAGGGGGGGGGCGGCTATGGCTACACCTTC. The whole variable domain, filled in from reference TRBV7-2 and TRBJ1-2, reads GAGVSQSPSNKVTEKGKDVELRCDPISGHTALYWYRQSLGQGLEFLIYFQGNSAPDKSGLPSDRFSAERTGGSVSTLTIQRTQQEDSAVYLCASSLEGGGGYGYTFGSGTRLTVV.

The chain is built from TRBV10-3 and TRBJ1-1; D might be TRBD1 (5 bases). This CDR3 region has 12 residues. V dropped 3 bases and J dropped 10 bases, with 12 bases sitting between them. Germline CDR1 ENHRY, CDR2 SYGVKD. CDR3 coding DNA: TGTGCCATCAGTGAAACCGGGACTTTAGCTTTCTTT. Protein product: CAISETGTLAFF.

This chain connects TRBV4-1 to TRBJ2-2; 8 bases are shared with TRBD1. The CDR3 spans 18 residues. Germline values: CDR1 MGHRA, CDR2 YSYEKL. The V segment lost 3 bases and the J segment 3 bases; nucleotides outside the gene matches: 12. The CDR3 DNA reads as TGCGCCAGCAGCCATCCGCCGACAGGGGTTGAGTACACCGGGGAGCTGTTTTTT. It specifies CASSHPPTGVEYTGELFF.